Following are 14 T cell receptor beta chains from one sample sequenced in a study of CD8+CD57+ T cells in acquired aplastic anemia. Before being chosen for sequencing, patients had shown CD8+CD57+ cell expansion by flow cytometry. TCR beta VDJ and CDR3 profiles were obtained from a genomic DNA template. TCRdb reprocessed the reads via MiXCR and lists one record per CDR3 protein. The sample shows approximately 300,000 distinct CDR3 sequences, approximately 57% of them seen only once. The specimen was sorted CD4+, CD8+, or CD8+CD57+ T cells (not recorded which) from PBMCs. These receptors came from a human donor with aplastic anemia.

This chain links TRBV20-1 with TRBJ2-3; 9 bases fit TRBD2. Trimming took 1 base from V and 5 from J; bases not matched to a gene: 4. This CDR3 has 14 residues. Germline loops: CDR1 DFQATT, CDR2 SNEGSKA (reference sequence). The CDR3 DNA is TGCAGTGCTAGAGGCGGGGGGGCGCGAGATACGCAGTATTTT. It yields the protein CSARGGGARDTQYF.

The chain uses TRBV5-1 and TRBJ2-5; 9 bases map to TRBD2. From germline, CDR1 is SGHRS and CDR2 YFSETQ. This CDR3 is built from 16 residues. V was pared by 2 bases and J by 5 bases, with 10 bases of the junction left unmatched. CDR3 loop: CASSFPIAGELETQYF. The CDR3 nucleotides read TGCGCCAGCAGCTTTCCAATAGCGGGGGAGTTGGAGACCCAGTACTTC.

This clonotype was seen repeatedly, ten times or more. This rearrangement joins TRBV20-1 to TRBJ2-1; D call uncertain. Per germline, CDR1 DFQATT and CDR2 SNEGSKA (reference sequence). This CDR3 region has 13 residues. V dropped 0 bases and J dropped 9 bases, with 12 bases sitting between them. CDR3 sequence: CSARDASPGEQFF. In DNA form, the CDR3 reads TGCAGTGCTAGAGATGCCTCGCCCGGTGAGCAGTTCTTC.

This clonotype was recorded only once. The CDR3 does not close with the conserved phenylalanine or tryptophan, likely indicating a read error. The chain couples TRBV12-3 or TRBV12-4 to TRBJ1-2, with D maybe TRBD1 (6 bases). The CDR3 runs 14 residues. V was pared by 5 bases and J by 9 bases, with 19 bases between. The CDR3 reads CASSATGSGYCYTL. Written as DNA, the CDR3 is TGTGCCAGCAGTGCTACAGGGAGTGGGTATTGCTACACCCTC.

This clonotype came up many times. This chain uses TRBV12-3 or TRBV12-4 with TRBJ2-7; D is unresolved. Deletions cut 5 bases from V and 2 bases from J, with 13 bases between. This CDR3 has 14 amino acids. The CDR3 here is CASSNGVTTYEQYF. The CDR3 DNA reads TGTGCCAGCAGTAATGGGGTCACTACCTACGAGCAGTACTTC.

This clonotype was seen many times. The CDR3 nucleotides read TGTGCCAGCAGCGAACATCCTAAAGAGACCCAGTACTTC. Translation: CASSEHPKETQYF. The chain couples TRBV7-3 to TRBJ2-5; no clear D. Germline CDR1 SGHTA, CDR2 FQGTGA. The CDR3 extends over 13 amino acids. V was trimmed by 5 bases and J by 3 bases, leaving 10 bases between them.

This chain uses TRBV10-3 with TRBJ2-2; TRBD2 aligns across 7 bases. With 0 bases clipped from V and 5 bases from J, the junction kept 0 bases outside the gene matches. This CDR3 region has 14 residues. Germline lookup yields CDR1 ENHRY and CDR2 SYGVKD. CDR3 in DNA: TGTGCCATCAGTGAGTCGGGGGGGACCGGGGAGCTGTTTTTT. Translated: CAISESGGTGELFF.

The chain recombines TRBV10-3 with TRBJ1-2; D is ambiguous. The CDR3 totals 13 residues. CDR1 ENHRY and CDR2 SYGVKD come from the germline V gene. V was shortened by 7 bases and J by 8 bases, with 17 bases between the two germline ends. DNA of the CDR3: TGTGCCATCACGAACAGATCCGAGAGAGGCTACACCTTC. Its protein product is CAITNRSERGYTF.

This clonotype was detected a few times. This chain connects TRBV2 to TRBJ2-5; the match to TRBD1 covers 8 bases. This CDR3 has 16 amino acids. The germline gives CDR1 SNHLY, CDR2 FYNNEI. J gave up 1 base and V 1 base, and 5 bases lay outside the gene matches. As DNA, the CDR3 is TGTGCCAGCAGTGAAGGGACAGGGTTTTTCCAAGAGACCCAGTACTTC. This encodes CASSEGTGFFQETQYF.

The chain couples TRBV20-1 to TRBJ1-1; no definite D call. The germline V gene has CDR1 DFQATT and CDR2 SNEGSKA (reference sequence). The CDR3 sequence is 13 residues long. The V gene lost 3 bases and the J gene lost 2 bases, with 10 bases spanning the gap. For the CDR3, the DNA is TGCAGTGCTAGGTCCCGGGATAACACTGAAGCTTTCTTT. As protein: CSARSRDNTEAFF.

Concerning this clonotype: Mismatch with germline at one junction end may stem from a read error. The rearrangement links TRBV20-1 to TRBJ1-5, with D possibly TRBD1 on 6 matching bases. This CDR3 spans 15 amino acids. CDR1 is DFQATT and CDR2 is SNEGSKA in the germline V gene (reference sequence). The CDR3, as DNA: TGCAGTGCTAGAGGGACAGATTATAGCAATCAGCCTCAGCATTTT. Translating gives CSARGTDYSNQPQHF.

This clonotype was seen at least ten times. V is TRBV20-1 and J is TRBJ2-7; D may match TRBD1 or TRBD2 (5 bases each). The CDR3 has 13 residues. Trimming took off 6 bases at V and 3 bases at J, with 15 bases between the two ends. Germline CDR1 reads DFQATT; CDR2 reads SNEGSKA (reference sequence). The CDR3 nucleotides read TGCAGTGCCGATCCGGGACCAGGCTACGAGCAGTACTTC. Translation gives CSADPGPGYEQYF.

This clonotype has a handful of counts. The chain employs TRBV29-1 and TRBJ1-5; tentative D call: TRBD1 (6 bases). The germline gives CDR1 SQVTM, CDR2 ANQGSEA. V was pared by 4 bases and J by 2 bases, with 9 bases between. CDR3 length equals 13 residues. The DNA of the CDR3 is TGCAGCGTTGCAGCAGGGGGCAATCAGCCCCAGCATTTT. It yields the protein CSVAAGGNQPQHF.

CDR3 residues: CATSNLQGAPRYNEQFF. The CDR3, as DNA: TGTGCCACCAGCAACCTACAGGGGGCGCCTCGGTACAATGAGCAGTTCTTC. The chain carries TRBV15 and TRBJ2-1, with 9 positions matching TRBD1. The CDR3 has 17 amino acids. Trimming took 4 bases from V and 4 from J; bases not matched to a gene: 11. Germline assignment: CDR1 LNHNV and CDR2 YYDKDF (reference sequence).